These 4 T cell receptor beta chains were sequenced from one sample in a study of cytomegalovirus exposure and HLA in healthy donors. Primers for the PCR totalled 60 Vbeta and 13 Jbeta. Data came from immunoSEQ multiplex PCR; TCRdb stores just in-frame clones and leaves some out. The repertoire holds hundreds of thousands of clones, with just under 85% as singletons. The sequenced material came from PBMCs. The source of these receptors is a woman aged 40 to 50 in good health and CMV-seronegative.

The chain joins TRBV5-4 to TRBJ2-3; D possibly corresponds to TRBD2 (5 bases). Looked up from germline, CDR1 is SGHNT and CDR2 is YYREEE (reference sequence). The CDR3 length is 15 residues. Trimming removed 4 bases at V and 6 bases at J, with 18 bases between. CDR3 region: CASSPLGARGDTQYF. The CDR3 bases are TGTGCCAGCAGCCCCCTCGGAGCCCGAGGGGATACGCAGTATTTT.

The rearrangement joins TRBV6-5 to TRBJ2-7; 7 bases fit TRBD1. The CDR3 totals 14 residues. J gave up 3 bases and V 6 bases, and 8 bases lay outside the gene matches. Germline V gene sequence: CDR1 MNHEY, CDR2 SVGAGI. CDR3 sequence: CASSLSRDSYEQYF. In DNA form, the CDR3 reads TGTGCCAGCAGCCTCAGCCGGGACAGCTACGAGCAGTACTTC.

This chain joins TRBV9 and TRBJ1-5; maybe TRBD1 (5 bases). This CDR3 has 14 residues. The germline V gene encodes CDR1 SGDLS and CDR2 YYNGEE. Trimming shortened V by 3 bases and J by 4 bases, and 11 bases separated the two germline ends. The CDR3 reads CASSGAAGNQPQHF. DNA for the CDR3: TGTGCCAGCAGCGGGGCGGCAGGGAATCAGCCCCAGCATTTT.

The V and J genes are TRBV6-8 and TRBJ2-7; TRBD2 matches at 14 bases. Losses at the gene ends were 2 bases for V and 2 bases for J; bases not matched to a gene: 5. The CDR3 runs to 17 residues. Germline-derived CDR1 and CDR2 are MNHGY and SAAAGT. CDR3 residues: CASSYQGLAGGPYEQYF. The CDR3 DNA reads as TGTGCCAGCAGTTACCAAGGACTAGCGGGGGGCCCCTACGAGCAGTACTTC.